This T cell receptor (beta chain) emerged from a study of cytomegalovirus exposure and HLA in healthy donors. Notes on this clone: Its antigen is unidentified.

This PCR relied on a set of 60 Vbeta primers and 13 Jbeta primers. Assay: immunoSEQ multiplex PCR; the TCRdb copy retains only in-frame clones and omits some. The table includes approximately 100,000 clones, more than 65% detected once. Study conclusions and caveats: When analyzed later, a missense DCLRE1C variant was found to be linked to TCR beta V- and J-gene trimming.

Unmatched junction bases numbered 1, after V lost 8 bases and J lost 0 bases. Germline lookup yields CDR1 LNHDA and CDR2 SQIVND (reference sequence). The CDR3 consists of 13 residues. The source is a woman between 50 and 59 years old in good health and CMV-seropositive. Material: PBMCs. The chain carries TRBV19 and TRBJ1-1, with 9 bases matching TRBD1. This CDR3 reads CASDRGLNTEAFF. The CDR3 DNA reads as TGTGCCAGTGACAGGGGGTTGAACACTGAAGCTTTCTTT.